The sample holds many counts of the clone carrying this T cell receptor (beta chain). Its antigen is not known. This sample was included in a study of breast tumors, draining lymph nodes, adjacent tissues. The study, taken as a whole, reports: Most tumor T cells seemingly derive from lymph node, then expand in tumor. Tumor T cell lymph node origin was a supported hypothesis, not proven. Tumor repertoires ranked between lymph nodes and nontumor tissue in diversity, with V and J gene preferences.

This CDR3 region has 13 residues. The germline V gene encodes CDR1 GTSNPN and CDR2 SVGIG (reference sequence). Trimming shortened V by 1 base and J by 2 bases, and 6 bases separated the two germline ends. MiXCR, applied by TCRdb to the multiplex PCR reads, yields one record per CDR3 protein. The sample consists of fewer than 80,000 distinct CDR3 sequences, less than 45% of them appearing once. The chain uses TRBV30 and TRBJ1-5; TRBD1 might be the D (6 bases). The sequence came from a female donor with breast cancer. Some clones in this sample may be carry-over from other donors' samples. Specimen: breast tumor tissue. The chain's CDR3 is CAWSAGGNQPQHF. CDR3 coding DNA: TGTGCCTGGAGTGCAGGGGGCAATCAGCCCCAGCATTTT.